One and the same sample provided the 18 T cell receptor beta chains below, sequenced in a study of vaccination effects on CD4 cells after COVID-19. Subsequent to less than eleven days of culture, CD4+ T cells were isolated. Clones were read by immunoSEQ multiplex PCR, and TCRdb kept only the in-frame ones, dropping some. Altogether approximately 50,000 clones are present, 76% being singletons, with the ten largest covering about an eighth. These receptors' targets are unknown. The sample was CD4+ T cells from PBMCs cultured without peptide, taken before COVID-19 vaccination. These TCRs come from a human donor who had a prior SARS-CoV-2 infection.

The J gene is TRBJ2-7, the V gene TRBV18; D gene ambiguous. Germline CDR1 is KGHSH and CDR2 is LQKENI. V shed 4 bases and J shed 2 bases, with 9 bases lying between them. The CDR3 covers 13 residues. Here the CDR3 reads CASSQLGAYEQYF. The CDR3, as DNA: TGTGCCAGCTCACAGCTCGGAGCCTACGAGCAGTACTTC.

J is TRBJ1-2 and V is TRBV7-2; D remains ambiguous. CDR1 and CDR2 (germline): SGHTA, FQGNSA. V shed 2 bases and J shed 8 bases, with 9 bases lying between them. The CDR3 spans 12 residues. The CDR3 DNA reads as TGTGCCAGCAGCTTACCGGGAGGGGGCTACACCTTC. As protein: CASSLPGGGYTF.

The genes are TRBV7-8 and TRBJ1-1; D not resolved. In germline, CDR1 is SGHVS, CDR2 FQNEAQ. Trimming cost V 1 base and J 4 bases, with 16 bases left between them. The CDR3 extends over 16 amino acids. In nucleotides, the CDR3 is TGTGCCAGCAGCTTAGTAAGGGTAAATGGGTTCACTGAAGCTTTCTTT. This encodes CASSLVRVNGFTEAFF.

The V and J genes are TRBV18 and TRBJ1-1; maybe TRBD1 (5 bases). The V end was cut by 0 bases, the J end by 1 base, with 18 bases between. Looked up from germline, CDR1 is KGHSH and CDR2 is LQKENI. This CDR3 spans 18 amino acids. CDR3 sequence (DNA): TGTGCCAGCTCACCACCGACGTACCGGGGGGTTAGGAACACTGAAGCTTTCTTT. Translated: CASSPPTYRGVRNTEAFF.

V is TRBV15 and J is TRBJ2-5; D not certain. The CDR3 has 13 amino acids. V was clipped by 3 bases and J by 5 bases, with 10 bases between them. From germline, CDR1 is LNHNV and CDR2 YYDKDF (reference sequence). The CDR3 DNA reads TGTGCCACCAGCAGGGGGTTTGGCGAGACCCAGTACTTC. Translation: CATSRGFGETQYF.

The J gene is TRBJ1-2, the V gene TRBV19; D call uncertain. CDR1 is LNHDA, CDR2 SQIVND, per germline (reference sequence). The CDR3 spans 12 residues. Trimming took 1 base from V and 7 from J, leaving 7 bases between them. The CDR3 region is CASSIGASGYTF. The CDR3 coding sequence is TGTGCCAGTAGTATAGGCGCGTCTGGCTACACCTTC.

The chain carries TRBV27 and TRBJ1-1; D not certain. V shed 6 bases and J shed 1 base, with 12 bases lying between them. From germline, CDR1 is MNHEY and CDR2 SMNVEV (reference sequence). CDR3 length equals 14 residues. The CDR3 coding sequence is TGTGCCAGCAGCCGGAAATGGGGGAACACTGAAGCTTTCTTT. This gives the protein CASSRKWGNTEAFF.

This clone was counted a few times. The V call is TRBV5-1, the J call TRBJ1-6; TRBD1 matches 7 bases. This CDR3 is built from 17 residues. After removal of 3 bases from V and 0 bases from J, the junction contained 6 bases not matched to a gene. Germline CDR1 and CDR2: SGHRS and YFSETQ. CDR3 in amino acids: CASSSRGSDSYNSPLHF. CDR3 in DNA: TGCGCCAGCAGCTCCAGGGGGTCAGACTCCTATAATTCACCCCTCCACTTT.

The chain joins TRBV7-3 to TRBJ2-1, with 8 bases identical to TRBD2. The junction had 6 bases not matched to a gene; V was cut back by 6 bases and J by 5 bases. The CDR3 is made up of 14 amino acids. CDR1 and CDR2 (germline): SGHTA, FQGTGA. In DNA, the CDR3 is TGTGCCAGCAGTCCCGGGGGGGACCACAATGAGCAGTTCTTC. This codes for CASSPGGDHNEQFF.

V usage is TRBV19 and J usage is TRBJ2-7; no clear D gene. Trimming removed 3 bases at V and 3 bases at J, with 12 bases between. This CDR3 spans 14 amino acids. Germline CDR1 and CDR2: LNHDA and SQIVND (reference sequence). The CDR3 nucleotides read TGTGCCAGTAGTATTAGGACGGATAACTACGAGCAGTACTTC. Residues: CASSIRTDNYEQYF.

The rearrangement joins TRBV3-1 (or the pseudogene TRBV3-2) to TRBJ2-5, with TRBD2 identical over 7 bases. This CDR3 contains 14 residues. The junction had 7 bases not matched to a gene; V was cut back by 6 bases and J by 3 bases. The germline V gene has CDR1 LGHDT and CDR2 YNNKEL (reference sequence). The CDR3 protein is CASRAREGKETQYF. As DNA, the CDR3 is TGTGCCAGCAGAGCAAGGGAGGGGAAAGAGACCCAGTACTTC.

This clone was seen more than once but under ten times. V gene TRBV5-1 combines with J gene TRBJ1-2; D ambiguous. CDR1 SGHRS and CDR2 YFSETQ come from the germline V gene. This CDR3 has 15 amino acids. The ends were cut back, 3 bases at V and 0 bases at J, with 12 bases in the middle. CDR3 DNA sequence: TGCGCCAGCAGCTCTCACAGTGCCTCTAACTATGGCTACACCTTC. Protein sequence: CASSSHSASNYGYTF.

This clone was observed a single time. The chain uses TRBV10-3 and TRBJ2-3, with D maybe TRBD2 (6 bases). V was clipped by 6 bases and J by 4 bases, with 20 bases between them. In germline, CDR1 is ENHRY, CDR2 SYGVKD. The CDR3 covers 16 residues. The CDR3 loop reads CAISPFGTQQADTQYF. CDR3 nucleotide sequence: TGTGCCATCAGCCCTTTTGGGACTCAGCAGGCAGATACGCAGTATTTT.

The rearrangement joins TRBV5-4 to TRBJ1-1; D is perhaps TRBD1 (5 bases). V lost 0 bases to trimming and J lost 7 bases, with 7 bases between them. This CDR3 comprises 12 residues. CDR1 and CDR2 from the germline V gene are SGHNT and YYREEE (reference sequence). The CDR3 DNA follows: TGTGCCAGCAGCTTGGTGGGGGATGAAGCTTTCTTT. Protein product: CASSLVGDEAFF. The whole variable domain, remainder taken from reference TRBV5-4 and TRBJ1-1, is ETGVTQSPTHLIKTRGQQVTLRCSSQSGHNTVSWYQQALGQGPQFIFQYYREEENGRGNFPPRFSGLQFPNYSSELNVNALELDDSALYLCASSLVGDEAFFGQGTRLTVV.

This clone was seen a few times. The chain recombines TRBV4-1 with TRBJ1-2; the D is unclear. CDR3 length: 14 amino acids. V lost 1 base and J 12 bases, leaving 18 bases between the germline ends. CDR1 is MGHRA, CDR2 YSYEKL, per germline. CDR3 in amino acids: CASSQVARQAGDTF. CDR3 bases: TGCGCCAGCAGCCAAGTTGCCCGCCAGGCCGGGGACACCTTC.

The J gene is TRBJ2-5, the V gene TRBV29-1; D is ambiguous. With 0 bases removed from V and 5 bases from J, the gap between germline ends came to 16 bases. The germline gives CDR1 SQVTM, CDR2 ANQGSEA. The CDR3 runs to 15 residues. The CDR3 here is CSVEDPAFPRETQYF. The CDR3 nucleotides read TGCAGCGTTGAAGATCCGGCCTTCCCGAGGGAGACCCAGTACTTC.

The chain has TRBV27 and TRBJ2-3; D remains unclear. Trimming pared 7 bases from V and 1 base from J, leaving 15 bases between. The CDR3 length is 15 residues. CDR1 is MNHEY, CDR2 SMNVEV, per germline (reference sequence). The CDR3 region has the DNA TGTGCCAGCAACCTCCTGGGGAAACGCACAGATACGCAGTATTTT. Amino acids: CASNLLGKRTDTQYF.

This clone was recorded a few times. CDR3 protein: CASSSRQGADTEAFF. The DNA of the CDR3 is TGTGCCAGCAGTAGTCGACAGGGGGCGGACACTGAAGCTTTCTTT. The chain joins TRBV6-6 to TRBJ1-1; 10 bases agree with TRBD1. V lost 5 bases to trimming and J lost 3 bases; unmatched junction nucleotides: 6. Germline CDR1 is MNHNY and CDR2 is SVGAGI (reference sequence). This CDR3 has 15 residues.